The clone carrying this T cell receptor beta chain was found many times. Its antigen remains unknown. There are 15 residues in the CDR3. Germline values: CDR1 LNHDA, CDR2 SQIVND (reference sequence). V shed 7 bases and J 5 bases; nucleotides not matched to a gene: 10. The data belong to a study of T-cell reconstitution after alpha-beta-depleted transplantation in children. Unique molecular identifiers were incorporated when the TCRbeta library was constructed. TCRdb processed the PCR reads anew with MiXCR; each CDR3 protein has one entry. The sample yields fewer than 250,000 distinct CDR3 sequences, 8.2% seen once. Regarding the study as a whole: The study traced high day-60 TCRbeta diversity in some patients to surviving recipient T cells and thymic progenitors. In patients about two months after transplant, alpha-beta T cells reportedly arose from several hundred expanded graft clones. It was newly produced T cells that mostly accounted for T-cell counts and diversity one year after transplant.

The receptor's source is a male patient under 18 who had a stem cell transplant for acute lymphoblastic leukemia, so the T cells may come from the graft donor. This chain uses TRBV19 with TRBJ2-7, with 11 bases matching TRBD1. The sample was PBMCs, mostly from graft donor cells, taken 180 days after TCRalphabeta/CD19-depleted stem cell transplant. This chain's CDR3 is CASTVSGTGGDEQYF. The CDR3 region has the DNA TGTGCCAGTACCGTTTCCGGGACAGGGGGAGACGAGCAGTACTTC.